One sample yielded the 3 T cell receptor beta chains listed below, sequenced in a study of neurological immune-mediated disorders. In TCRdb, the 5' RACE reads were re-called with MiXCR into one record per CDR3 protein. There are tens of thousands of distinct CDR3 sequences in the sample; approximately 14% occur only once, and roughly 7% lies in the top ten. Sequenced: PBMCs. These TCRs come from a woman aged 50 to 60 in good health.

This clonotype has at least ten counts. This chain joins TRBV20-1 and TRBJ2-5; D possibly corresponds to TRBD2 (6 bases). Between the trimmed V and J ends, which lost 5 bases and 6 bases, there was a span of 22 bases. Germline CDR1 and CDR2: DFQATT and SNEGSKA (reference sequence). This CDR3 region has 15 residues. CDR3 DNA sequence: TGCAGTGCTCCTCACCGGGACTTCGACGTGAAGACCCAGTACTTC. Residues: CSAPHRDFDVKTQYF.

This chain uses TRBV7-9 with TRBJ2-3, with 8 bases fitting TRBD2. CDR1 and CDR2 from the germline V gene are SEHNR and FQNEAQ (reference sequence). Trimming cost V 3 bases and J 2 bases; bases outside gene matches: 4. The CDR3 consists of 15 residues. This CDR3 reads CASSLGTRNTDTQYF. The CDR3 DNA reads TGTGCCAGCAGCTTGGGGACTAGAAACACAGATACGCAGTATTTT.

This clonotype has a count of ten or more. The rearrangement uses TRBV7-7 and TRBJ2-1, with 8 bases matching TRBD1. The CDR3 has 15 amino acids. The ends lost 5 bases at V and 0 bases at J; junction bases unmatched: 3. Germline CDR1 reads SSHAT; CDR2 reads FNYEAQ (reference sequence). The CDR3 reads CASSVGTGSYNEQFF. CDR3 bases: TGTGCCAGCAGCGTCGGGACAGGCTCCTACAATGAGCAGTTCTTC.